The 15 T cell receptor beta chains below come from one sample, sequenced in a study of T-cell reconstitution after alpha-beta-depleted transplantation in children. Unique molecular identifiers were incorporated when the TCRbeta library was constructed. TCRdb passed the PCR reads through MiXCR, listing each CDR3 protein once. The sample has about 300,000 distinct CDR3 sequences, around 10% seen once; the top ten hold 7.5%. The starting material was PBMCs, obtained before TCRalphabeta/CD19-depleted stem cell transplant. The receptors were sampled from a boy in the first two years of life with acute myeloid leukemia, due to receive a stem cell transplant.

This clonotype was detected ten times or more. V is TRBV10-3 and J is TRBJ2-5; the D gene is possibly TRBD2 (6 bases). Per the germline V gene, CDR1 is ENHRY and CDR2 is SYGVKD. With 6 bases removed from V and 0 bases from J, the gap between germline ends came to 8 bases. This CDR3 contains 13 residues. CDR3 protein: CAISRDYQETQYF. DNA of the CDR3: TGTGCCATCAGCCGGGACTACCAAGAGACCCAGTACTTC.

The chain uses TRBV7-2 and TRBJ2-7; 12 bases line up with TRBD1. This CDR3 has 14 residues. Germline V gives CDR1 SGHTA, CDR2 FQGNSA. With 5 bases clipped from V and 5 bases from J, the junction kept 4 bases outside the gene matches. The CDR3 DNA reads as TGTGCCAGCAGCCCCCGGGACAGGGGGCACGAGCAGTACTTC. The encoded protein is CASSPRDRGHEQYF.

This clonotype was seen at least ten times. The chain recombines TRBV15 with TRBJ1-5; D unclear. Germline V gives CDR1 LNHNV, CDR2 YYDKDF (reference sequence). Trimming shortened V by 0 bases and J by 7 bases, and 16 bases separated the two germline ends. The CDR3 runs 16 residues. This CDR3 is CATSRDSGWGDQPQHF. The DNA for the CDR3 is TGTGCCACCAGCAGAGATAGTGGGTGGGGAGACCAGCCCCAGCATTTT.

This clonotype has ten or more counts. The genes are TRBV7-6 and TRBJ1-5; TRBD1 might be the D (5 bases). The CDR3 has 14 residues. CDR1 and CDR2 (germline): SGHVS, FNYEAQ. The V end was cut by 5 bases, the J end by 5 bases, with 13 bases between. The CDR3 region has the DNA TGTGCCAGCAGCGCAGACATGGGGCATCAGCCCCAGCATTTT. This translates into CASSADMGHQPQHF.

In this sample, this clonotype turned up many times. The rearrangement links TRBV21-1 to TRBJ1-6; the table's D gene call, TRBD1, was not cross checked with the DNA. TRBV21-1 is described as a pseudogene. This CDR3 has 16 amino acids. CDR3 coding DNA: TGTGCCAGCAGCAAAATAGGGACAGGGAGCAATTCACCCCTCCACTTT. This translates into CASSKIGTGSNSPLHF.

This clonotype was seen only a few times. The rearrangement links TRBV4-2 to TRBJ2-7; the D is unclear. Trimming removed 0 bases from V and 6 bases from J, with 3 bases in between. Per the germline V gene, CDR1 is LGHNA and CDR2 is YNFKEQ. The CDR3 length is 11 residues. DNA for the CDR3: TGTGCCAGCAGCCAAGAGGCCGAGCAGTACTTC. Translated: CASSQEAEQYF.

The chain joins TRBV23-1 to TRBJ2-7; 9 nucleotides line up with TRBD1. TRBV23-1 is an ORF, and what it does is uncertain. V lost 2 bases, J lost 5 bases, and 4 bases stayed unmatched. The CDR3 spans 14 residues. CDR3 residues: CASSQRDREDEQYF. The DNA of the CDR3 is TGCGCCAGCAGTCAAAGGGACAGGGAAGACGAGCAGTACTTC.

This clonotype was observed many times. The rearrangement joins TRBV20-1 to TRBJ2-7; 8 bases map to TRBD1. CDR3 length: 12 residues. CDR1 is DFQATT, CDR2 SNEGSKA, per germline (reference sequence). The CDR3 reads CRAGTGLREQYF. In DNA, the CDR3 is TGCAGAGCCGGGACAGGCCTCCGGGAGCAGTACTTC.

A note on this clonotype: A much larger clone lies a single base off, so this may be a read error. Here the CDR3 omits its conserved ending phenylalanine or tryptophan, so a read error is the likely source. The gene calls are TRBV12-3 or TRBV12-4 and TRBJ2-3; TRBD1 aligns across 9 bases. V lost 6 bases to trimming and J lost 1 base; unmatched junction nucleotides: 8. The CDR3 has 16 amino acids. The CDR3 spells CASSSTGGRGTDTQYV. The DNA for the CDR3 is TGTGCCAGCAGCTCAACAGGGGGCCGGGGCACAGATACGCAGTATGTT.

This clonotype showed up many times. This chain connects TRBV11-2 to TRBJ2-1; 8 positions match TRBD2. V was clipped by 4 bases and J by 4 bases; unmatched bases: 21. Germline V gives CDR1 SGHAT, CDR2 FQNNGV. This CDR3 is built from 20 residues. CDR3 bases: TGTGCCAGCAGCTCCCCTGTATCTGGAGCGGGAGAGGGGACTTACAATGAGCAGTTCTTC. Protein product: CASSSPVSGAGEGTYNEQFF.

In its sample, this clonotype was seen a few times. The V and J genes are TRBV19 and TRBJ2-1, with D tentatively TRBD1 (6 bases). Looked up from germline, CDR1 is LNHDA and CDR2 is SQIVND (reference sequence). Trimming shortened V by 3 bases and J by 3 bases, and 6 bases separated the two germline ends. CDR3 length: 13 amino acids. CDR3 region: CASSMGHYNEQFF. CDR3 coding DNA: TGTGCCAGTAGTATGGGACACTACAATGAGCAGTTCTTC.

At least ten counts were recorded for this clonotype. The CDR3 coding sequence is TGCGCCAGCAGCCTCGGGACTAGCGGGAGGGGAGATACGCAGTATTTT. Amino acids: CASSLGTSGRGDTQYF. The chain joins TRBV4-3 to TRBJ2-3, with 16 nucleotides matching TRBD2. CDR3 length: 16 amino acids. V lost 4 bases to trimming and J lost 5 bases; unmatched junction nucleotides: 3. Germline values: CDR1 LGHNA, CDR2 YSLEER.

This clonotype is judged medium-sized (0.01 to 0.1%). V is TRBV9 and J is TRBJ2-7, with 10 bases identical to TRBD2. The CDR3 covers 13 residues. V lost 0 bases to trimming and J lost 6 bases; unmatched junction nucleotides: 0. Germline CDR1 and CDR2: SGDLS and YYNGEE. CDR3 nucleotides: TGTGCCAGCAGCGTAGCTAGCGGGAGCGAGCAGTACTTC. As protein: CASSVASGSEQYF.

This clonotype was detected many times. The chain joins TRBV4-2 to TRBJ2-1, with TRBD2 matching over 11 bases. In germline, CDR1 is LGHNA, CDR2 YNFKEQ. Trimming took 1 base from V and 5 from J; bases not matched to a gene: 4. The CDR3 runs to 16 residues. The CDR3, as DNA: TGTGCCAGCAGCCAAGTTGGACTAGCGGGCAACAATGAGCAGTTCTTC. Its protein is CASSQVGLAGNNEQFF.

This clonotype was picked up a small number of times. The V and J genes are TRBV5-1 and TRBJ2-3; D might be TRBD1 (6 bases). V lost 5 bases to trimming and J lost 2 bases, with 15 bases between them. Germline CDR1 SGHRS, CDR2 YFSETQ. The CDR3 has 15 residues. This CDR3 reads CASRSGTIHTDTQYF. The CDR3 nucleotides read TGCGCCAGCAGATCCGGGACAATTCACACAGATACGCAGTATTTT.